This T cell receptor (beta chain) was identified in a study of blood T cells in healthy people across ages (dated by TCRdb to between 2015 and 2016). Background for the entire study: In model experiments, template switching captured roughly one uniquely barcoded TCR beta cDNA molecule for every two T cells. Using deep sequencing normalized with unique cDNA molecular identifiers, the study measured how TCR beta repertoire diversity changes with age. For two donors (one aged 18 to 29 and one aged 80 or older), the study analyzed two additional independent replicas of 1 million unique cDNA reads from the same blood draw. Four age groups were formed from the donors: young (average 16 years), middle-aged (approximately 42), aged (more than 55) and long-lived (about 75). Donors of different ages were randomly distributed across sequencing lanes to avoid experimental bias.

Broader findings and caveats from the paper: Because profiling used bulk unsorted PBMCs, naive and antigen-experienced compartments could not be compared conclusively. The long-lived group showed more naive CD4+ T cells, fewer expanded clones and increased TCR diversity than the aged group, suggesting age selection. Observed TCR beta diversity per million T cells fell roughly linearly with age, and a significant reduction was already apparent by age approximately 40. There was a strong correlation between observed TCR beta diversity and the percentage of naive T cells measured by flow cytometry. The CMV infection status of donors was not known, potentially confounding age-related changes in expanded clonotypes. Total diversity estimates from one million sequenced T cells were considered lower bounds and underestimates.

Preparation of the library involved 5' RACE. TCRdb shows the sequencer as Illumina HiSeq 2500. A second PCR of roughly 6 to 11 cycles was run with a J-beta primer mix and a sample-barcoded 5' primer. A unique molecular identifier was introduced onto each TCR beta cDNA molecule by a template-switch 5' adaptor carrying 12 random nucleotides. Each sample yielded at least 2.5 million CDR3-containing paired-end reads. All of the RNA was converted into first-strand cDNA using the Mint cDNA synthesis kit, with a TRBC-specific oligonucleotide serving as the primer. Following uracil-DNA glycosylase treatment, a first 18-cycle PCR with universal primers M1SS and BC2_uni_R was performed on all cDNA. In the paper's pipeline: For normalization, 1 million high-quality reads were randomly selected from each sample, with every read carrying a distinct molecular identifier. Reads sharing molecular identifiers were discarded rather than binned into consensus sequences. MiTCR, with a Q25 quality threshold and the strictest error-elimination algorithm, was used for CDR3 identification, clonotype clustering and error correction. Lower-bound total TCR beta diversity was estimated with a nonparametric unseen species model using Euler transformation. TCRdb itself trimmed the public reads at Q25 with fastp, ran MiXCR and retained productive beta chains. Every distinct CDR3 protein forms one entry, paired with its most common genes and DNA. The V and J calls follow TCRdb's processing rather than the paper's. The sample includes about 1.8 million distinct CDR3 sequences, with roughly 50% observed a single time. The top ten hold around 2.1% of the sample.

Donors were approximately 42 systemically healthy Caucasian individuals from Russia aged roughly 6 to 95 years. Ten milliliters of peripheral blood were drawn from each donor into EDTA-treated Vacutainer tubes. Ficoll-Paque density-gradient centrifugation was used to isolate PBMCs, with at least 7 million per sample. Trizol reagent was used to extract total RNA from the PBMCs, yielding at least 5 micrograms per sample. Naive CD45RAhigh/CD27high T cell percentages were measured by flow cytometry on a PBMC aliquot from every donor. For this clonotype: It has no known antigen specificity. No clone much larger than this one lies a single base away; base qualities are absent.

The sample consisted of blood. The receptor was isolated from a woman aged 35 to 49 in good health.

The nucleotide sequence reads as follows: TGTGCCATCAGTGTCGGCGGCGGGACTAGCGCTAGCACAGATACGCAGTATTTT. It is translated as CAISVGGGTSASTDTQYF. The sequence is built from TRBV10-3 and TRBJ2-3; TRBD2 aligns with 10 central bases. The germline V gene provides CDR1 ENHRY and CDR2 SYGVKD. Trimming accounts for 4 bases at V and 0 bases at J, while the number of junction bases matched to no gene is 10. From cysteine to phenylalanine, the CDR3 is 18 amino acids long. Only the CDR3 region is kept as DNA, spanning 54 bases read in frame from base 1.